These 22 T cell receptor beta chains share one sample of origin, sequenced in a study of control samples from healthy donors and cancer patients (dated by TCRdb to the early 2020s). Library preparation used the immunoSEQ multiplex PCR assay. TCRdb mirrors the immuneACCESS table, restricted to in-frame sequences. Some clones are absent from its copies; in checked studies, under half trace to an unresolved V gene, and the reason for the others is unknown. In this sample the table shows 130,000 or so clones, 88% of which occur a single time. The top ten clones comprise roughly 3.4% of the sample. Sequenced material: blood. The receptors stem from a man in his fifties or sixties in good health.

This chain connects TRBV5-6 to TRBJ1-1; 8 bases map to TRBD1. This CDR3 contains 14 residues. Germline assignment: CDR1 SGHDT and CDR2 YYEEEE. Trimming cost V 5 bases and J 1 base; bases outside gene matches: 4. CDR3: CASRRGTGNTEAFF. CDR3 nucleotides: TGTGCCAGCAGACGTGGGACAGGGAACACTGAAGCTTTCTTT. Full variable domain (remainder filled in from reference TRBV5-6 and TRBJ1-1): DAGVTQSPTHLIKTRGQQVTLRCSPKSGHDTVSWYQQALGQGPQFIFQYYEEEERQRGNFPDRFSGHQFPNYSSELNVNALLLGDSALYLCASRRGTGNTEAFFGQGTRLTVV.

This chain uses TRBV5-1 with TRBJ2-7; TRBD1 matches at 9 bases. The CDR3 covers 17 residues. The trim removed 4 bases at V and 0 bases at J, leaving 11 bases unmatched. Germline assignment: CDR1 SGHRS and CDR2 YFSETQ. The CDR3 loop is CASSKGQGGGYSYEQYF. The CDR3 DNA is TGCGCCAGCAGCAAGGGACAGGGTGGCGGCTACTCCTACGAGCAGTACTTC.

The chain carries TRBV2 and TRBJ1-5; 7 bases match TRBD1. Germline CDR1 is SNHLY and CDR2 is FYNNEI. The CDR3 extends over 14 amino acids. V was pared by 7 bases and J by 6 bases, with 9 bases of the junction left unmatched. DNA of the CDR3: TGTGCCAGCAATCCGGGACAGCGAACTCAGCCCCAGCATTTT. Translating it yields CASNPGQRTQPQHF.

Here the CDR3 DNA reads TGTGCCTGGACTACCCGGACAGGGCTCTACACCTTC. It is translated as CAWTTRTGLYTF. V gene TRBV30 combines with J gene TRBJ1-2; 8 bases are a match to TRBD1. This CDR3 region has 12 residues. Germline assignment: CDR1 GTSNPN and CDR2 SVGIG (reference sequence). The V and J ends lost 4 bases and 10 bases, in that order; junction bases with no gene match: 8.

This chain uses TRBV2 with TRBJ2-5; D perhaps matches TRBD1 (6 bases). The V end was cut by 8 bases, the J end by 2 bases, with 9 bases between. Per the germline V gene, CDR1 is SNHLY and CDR2 is FYNNEI. There are 12 residues in the CDR3. The CDR3 spells CASGTGQETQYF. Written as DNA, the CDR3 is TGTGCCAGCGGCACAGGGCAAGAGACCCAGTACTTC.

This chain connects TRBV20-1 to TRBJ2-1; possibly TRBD1 or TRBD2 for D (6 bases each). This CDR3 has 15 amino acids. The germline gives CDR1 DFQATT, CDR2 SNEGSKA (reference sequence). The V end lost 4 bases, the J end lost 3 bases, and 16 bases lay between the germline ends. The CDR3 DNA follows: TGCAGTGCTATTGAGAGGGGGGCAATCTACAATGAGCAGTTCTTC. Translation gives CSAIERGAIYNEQFF.

This clone was counted a single time. This chain connects TRBV21-1 to TRBJ2-3; the D call in the table, TRBD1, was not verified against the DNA. TRBV21-1 is classified as a pseudogene. The CDR3 has 14 residues. In nucleotides, the CDR3 is TGTGCCAGCAGCGGGGGGACAGGCACAGATACGCAGTATTTT. Protein product: CASSGGTGTDTQYF.

This clone was seen only once. The rearrangement uses TRBV19 and TRBJ2-3, with 9 nucleotides matching TRBD1. The CDR3 runs to 14 residues. V lost 4 bases, J lost 4 bases, and 3 bases stayed unmatched. Looked up from germline, CDR1 is LNHDA and CDR2 is SQIVND (reference sequence). CDR3 coding DNA: TGTGCCAGTAGTAGGGGACAGGGAGCAGATACGCAGTATTTT. Its translation is CASSRGQGADTQYF.

The chain employs TRBV11-2 and TRBJ1-2; D gene unclear. CDR1 is SGHAT and CDR2 is FQNNGV in the germline V gene. The CDR3 is 12 residues long. The ends were cut back, 5 bases at V and 6 bases at J, with 10 bases in the middle. In nucleotides, the CDR3 is TGTGCCAGCAGCCGGGAACTGGATGGCTACACCTTC. This encodes CASSRELDGYTF.

V and J are TRBV7-9 and TRBJ1-2; TRBD1 matches 10 bases. Germline V gives CDR1 SEHNR, CDR2 FQNEAQ (reference sequence). After removal of 8 bases from V and 0 bases from J, the junction contained 6 bases not matched to a gene. CDR3 size: 15 residues. This CDR3 is CASDPGQGANYGYTF. DNA for the CDR3: TGTGCCAGCGATCCTGGACAGGGGGCTAACTATGGCTACACCTTC.

Only one count was recorded for this clone. V gene TRBV12-3 or TRBV12-4 combines with J gene TRBJ2-1; D gene uncertain. V lost 1 base and J 4 bases, leaving 2 bases between the germline ends. This CDR3 contains 12 residues. CDR3 bases: TGTGCCAGCAGTTTAGTGTACAATGAGCAGTTCTTC. Translated, it gives CASSLVYNEQFF.

V and J are TRBV6-6 and TRBJ1-6; D not resolved. This CDR3 spans 15 amino acids. V dropped 2 bases and J dropped 10 bases, with 15 bases sitting between them. Germline V gene sequence: CDR1 MNHNY, CDR2 SVGAGI (reference sequence). CDR3 in amino acids: CASSYGGGLASPLHF. DNA of the CDR3: TGTGCCAGCAGTTACGGAGGCGGGCTGGCCTCACCCCTCCACTTT.

The rearrangement uses TRBV21-1 and TRBJ1-3. TRBV21-1 represents a pseudogene. This CDR3 contains 16 residues. The CDR3 DNA reads TGTGCCAGCAGCAAGGGAGGGCGGAACTCTGGAAACACCATATATTTT. Its protein is CASSKGGRNSGNTIYF.

This clone was observed a single time. The chain joins TRBV7-9 to TRBJ2-3; tentatively, D is TRBD1 (6 bases). Trimming pared 2 bases from V and 2 bases from J, leaving 17 bases between. The CDR3 loop spans 17 amino acids. Germline loops: CDR1 SEHNR, CDR2 FQNEAQ (reference sequence). The DNA for the CDR3 is TGTGCCAGCAGCTTAAAATTTGGGGGCCTCCCCACAGATACGCAGTATTTT. Translated: CASSLKFGGLPTDTQYF.

The chain is built from TRBV28 and TRBJ1-5; D remains ambiguous. V lost 6 bases and J 0 bases, leaving 12 bases between the germline ends. Germline CDR1 is MDHEN and CDR2 is SYDVKM. The CDR3 has 15 amino acids. CDR3 sequence reads: CASRGWENSNQPQHF. CDR3 nucleotides: TGTGCCAGCAGAGGATGGGAAAATAGCAATCAGCCCCAGCATTTT.

The chain combines TRBV29-1 with TRBJ2-2, with a weak D call TRBD2 (6 bases). V shed 4 bases and J shed 4 bases, with 10 bases lying between them. This CDR3 spans 13 amino acids. Germline lookup yields CDR1 SQVTM and CDR2 ANQGSEA. CDR3 amino acids: CSVVTGSTGELFF. The DNA of the CDR3 is TGCAGCGTTGTAACCGGGAGCACCGGGGAGCTGTTTTTT.

The V call is TRBV11-2, the J call TRBJ2-5, with TRBD2 matching over 10 bases. J gave up 5 bases and V 5 bases, and 8 bases lay outside the gene matches. Germline V lookup: CDR1 SGHAT, CDR2 FQNNGV. The CDR3 loop spans 15 amino acids. In DNA form, the CDR3 reads TGTGCCAGCAGCCCCTTAGCGGGGGGTAGGGAGACCCAGTACTTC. Translating gives CASSPLAGGRETQYF.

The chain links TRBV10-2 to TRBJ1-1, with D possibly matching TRBD1 (5 bases). The V gene's germline CDR1 is WSHSY and CDR2 SAAADI. V was pared by 6 bases and J by 5 bases, with 16 bases between. The CDR3 sequence is 14 residues long. The CDR3 protein is CASSGGSGGTEAFF. The CDR3 nucleotides read TGCGCCAGCAGCGGGGGGTCGGGTGGAACTGAAGCTTTCTTT.

This rearrangement joins TRBV19 to TRBJ1-2; 9 bases agree with TRBD1. V lost 7 bases, J lost 4 bases, and 7 bases stayed unmatched. CDR3 length: 14 amino acids. In germline, CDR1 is LNHDA, CDR2 SQIVND (reference sequence). The CDR3 nucleotides read TGTGCCAGTATGGGGACAGGGATGAGCTATGGCTACACCTTC. Protein product: CASMGTGMSYGYTF.

V gene TRBV7-3 combines with J gene TRBJ2-2; no firm D call. There are 16 residues in the CDR3. V was shortened by 5 bases and J by 1 base, with 14 bases between the two germline ends. Germline V gives CDR1 SGHTA, CDR2 FQGTGA. CDR3: CASSLPGGRNTGELFF. Here the CDR3 DNA reads TGTGCCAGCAGCCTCCCCGGCGGTAGGAACACCGGGGAGCTGTTTTTT.

The CDR3, as DNA: TGTGCCAGCAGCTTGGGGCTAAGCGGGGGGAATGATGAGCAGTTCTTC. Amino acids: CASSLGLSGGNDEQFF. The chain joins TRBV5-4 to TRBJ2-1; TRBD2 agrees at 9 bases. The CDR3 consists of 16 residues. Germline CDR1 and CDR2: SGHNT and YYREEE (reference sequence). The V gene end was trimmed by 0 bases and the J gene end by 8 bases; junction bases not matched to a gene: 9.

The chain is built from TRBV2 and TRBJ2-2; possible D gene TRBD1, 5 bases. V gave up 6 bases and J gave up 4 bases, with 15 bases separating them. Per germline, CDR1 SNHLY and CDR2 FYNNEI. The CDR3 sequence is 15 residues long. CDR3 amino acids: CASRPQLTATGELFF. The CDR3 DNA sequence: TGTGCCAGCAGACCCCAATTGACAGCCACCGGGGAGCTGTTTTTT.